These T cell receptor beta chains were read from a single sample in a study of metastatic and nonmetastatic thyroid tumors. TCRdb re-called the PCR reads through MiXCR. The table has 25,000 to 35,000 clones, roughly 15% seen once; the top ten hold roughly 4.7%. Sample: blood. The receptors come from a female donor with papillary thyroid cancer or a benign thyroid nodule (not recorded which). Some clones in this sample may be carry-over from other donors' samples. Both conserved end residues are part of each CDR3. D genes are given only for firm matches. The size entry is marked missing in some rows and otherwise reads once, few, many or a size class.

many TRBD1 TRBJ1-1 TRBV5-6 TGTGCCAGCAGCTCGGACAGGGGGCTTTACACTGAAGCTTTCTTT CASSSDRGLYTEAFF
few NA TRBJ2-3 TRBV27 TGTGCCAGCCCCGCGGTATCCGAGGCTAGCGAGAGCACAGATACGCAGTATTTT CASPAVSEASESTDTQYF
NA TRBD1 TRBJ1-6 TRBV28 TGTGCCAGCAGTTTCGGGACAGTCGGGGAAGATAATTCACCCCTCCACTTT CASSFGTVGEDNSPLHF
many NA TRBJ1-2 TRBV4-1 TGCGCCAGCAGCCAAGTCGGCAACTATGGCTACACCTTC CASSQVGNYGYTF
NA NA TRBJ2-7 TRBV27 TGTGCCAGCAGGCTGCAGCCGGGGATGGGCTACGAGCAGTACTTC CASRLQPGMGYEQYF
many TRBD2 TRBJ2-3 TRBV20-1 TGCAGTGCTCTCAATCTGAGACTAGCGCCGGCAGATACGCAGTATTTT CSALNLRLAPADTQYF
many NA TRBJ1-1 TRBV20-1 TGCAGTGCCGGGGGACGGAACACTGAAGCTTTCTTT CSAGGRNTEAFF
few TRBD2 TRBJ2-1 TRBV10-3 TGTGCCATCAGTGAAAGAATTGGGACTAGCTTGAGCCTGTTCTTC CAISERIGTSLSLFF
few TRBD1 TRBJ2-3 TRBV6-1 TGTGCCAGCGGCCGAGCTATCCGGGACAGGCTCAGCACAGATACGCAGTATTTT CASGRAIRDRLSTDTQYF
few NA TRBJ2-1 TRBV27 TGTGCCAGCAGCCGTAGCGGCAATGAGCAGTTCTTC CASSRSGNEQFF
many TRBD1 TRBJ1-3 TRBV12-3/TRBV12-4 TGTGCCAGCAGCCCTCGACAGGGTATAAACACCATATATTTT CASSPRQGINTIYF
few NA TRBJ2-7 TRBV6-5 TGTGCCAGCAGTTACTACAGGCTGGACGAGCAGTACTTC CASSYYRLDEQYF
NA TRBD1 TRBJ2-7 TRBV2 TGTGCCAGCAGTGAGGACAGGGGGCTATACGAGCAGTACTTC CASSEDRGLYEQYF
many TRBD1 TRBJ1-3 TRBV6-1 TGTGCCAGCAGTATACAGGGGGCCTTAGGAAACACCATATATTTT CASSIQGALGNTIYF
many NA TRBJ1-6 TRBV28 TGTGCCAGCAGTGCTCGGGACTTACCCCTCCACTTT CASSARDLPLHF
medium-sized NA TRBJ1-1 TRBV28 TGTGCCAGCAGTTTAGGTAGTATGAACACTGAAGCTTTCTTT CASSLGSMNTEAFF